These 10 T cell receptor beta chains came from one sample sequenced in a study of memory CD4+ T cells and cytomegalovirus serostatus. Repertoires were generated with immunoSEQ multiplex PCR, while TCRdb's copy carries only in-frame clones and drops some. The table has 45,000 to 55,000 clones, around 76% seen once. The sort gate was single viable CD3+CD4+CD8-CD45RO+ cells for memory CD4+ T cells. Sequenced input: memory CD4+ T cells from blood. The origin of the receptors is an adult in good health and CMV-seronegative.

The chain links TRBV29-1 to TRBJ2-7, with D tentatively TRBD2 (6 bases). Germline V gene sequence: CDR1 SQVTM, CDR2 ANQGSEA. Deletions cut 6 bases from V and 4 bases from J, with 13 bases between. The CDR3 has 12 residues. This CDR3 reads CSVKRVGYEQYF. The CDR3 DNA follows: TGCAGCGTAAAGCGGGTTGGGTACGAGCAGTACTTC.

Here the CDR3 reads CATRGGARTGELFF. The CDR3 DNA follows: TGTGCCACCCGGGGTGGGGCGAGAACCGGGGAGCTGTTTTTT. V gene TRBV27 combines with J gene TRBJ2-2, with D perhaps given as TRBD1 or TRBD2 (5 bases each). The V gene's germline CDR1 is MNHEY and CDR2 SMNVEV (reference sequence). This CDR3 has 14 residues. Trimming shortened V by 10 bases and J by 5 bases, and 17 bases separated the two germline ends.

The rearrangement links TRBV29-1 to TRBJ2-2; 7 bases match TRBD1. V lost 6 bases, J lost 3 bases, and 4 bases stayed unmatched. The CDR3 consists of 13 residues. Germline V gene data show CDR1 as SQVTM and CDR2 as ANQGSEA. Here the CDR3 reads CSVEQGYTGELFF. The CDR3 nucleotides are TGCAGCGTGGAACAGGGGTACACCGGGGAGCTGTTTTTT.

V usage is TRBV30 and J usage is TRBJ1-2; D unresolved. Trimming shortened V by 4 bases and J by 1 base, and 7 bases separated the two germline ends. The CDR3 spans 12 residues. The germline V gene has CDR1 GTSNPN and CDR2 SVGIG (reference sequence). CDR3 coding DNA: TGTGCCTGGACAATGGGTAACTATGGCTACACCTTC. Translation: CAWTMGNYGYTF.

The CDR3: CASSQGLTSTNSPLHF. The CDR3 bases are TGCGCCAGCAGCCAAGGTCTCACAAGTACTAATTCACCCCTCCACTTT. The chain joins TRBV4-3 to TRBJ1-6; D is unresolved. The CDR3 is made up of 16 amino acids. The V gene's germline CDR1 is LGHNA and CDR2 YSLEER. With 1 base removed from V and 6 bases from J, the gap between germline ends came to 13 bases.

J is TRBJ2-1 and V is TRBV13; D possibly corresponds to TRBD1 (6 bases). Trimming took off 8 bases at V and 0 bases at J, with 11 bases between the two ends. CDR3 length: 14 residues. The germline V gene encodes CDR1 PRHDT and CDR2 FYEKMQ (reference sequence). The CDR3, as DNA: TGTGCCAGCTTCCTACAGGGCTCCTACAATGAGCAGTTCTTC. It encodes CASFLQGSYNEQFF.

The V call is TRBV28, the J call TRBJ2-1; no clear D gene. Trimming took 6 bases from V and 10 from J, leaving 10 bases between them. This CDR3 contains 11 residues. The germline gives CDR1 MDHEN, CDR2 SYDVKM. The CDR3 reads CASSHLWEQFF. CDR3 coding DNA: TGTGCCAGCAGCCACCTTTGGGAGCAGTTCTTC.

This CDR3 is CAWSVSPIQGEAFF. The CDR3, as DNA: TGTGCCTGGAGTGTATCTCCTATACAGGGTGAAGCTTTCTTT. The V and J genes are TRBV30 and TRBJ1-1; tentative D call: TRBD1 (6 bases). The CDR3 is 14 residues long. Per the germline V gene, CDR1 is GTSNPN and CDR2 is SVGIG (reference sequence). Trimming cost V 0 bases and J 7 bases, with 15 bases left between them. The full variable domain, with the rest looked up from reference TRBV30 and TRBJ1-1, is SQTIHQWPATLVQPVGSPLSLECTVEGTSNPNLYWYRQAAGRGLQLLFYSVGIGQISSEVPQNLSASRPQDRQFILSSKKLLLSDSGFYLCAWSVSPIQGEAFFGQGTRLTVV.

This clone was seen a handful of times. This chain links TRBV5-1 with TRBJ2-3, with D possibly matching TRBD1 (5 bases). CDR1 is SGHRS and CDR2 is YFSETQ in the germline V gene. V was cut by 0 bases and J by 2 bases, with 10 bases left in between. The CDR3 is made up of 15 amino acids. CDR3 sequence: CASSLVGRVTDTQYF. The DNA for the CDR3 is TGCGCCAGCAGCTTGGTGGGCAGGGTCACAGATACGCAGTATTTT.

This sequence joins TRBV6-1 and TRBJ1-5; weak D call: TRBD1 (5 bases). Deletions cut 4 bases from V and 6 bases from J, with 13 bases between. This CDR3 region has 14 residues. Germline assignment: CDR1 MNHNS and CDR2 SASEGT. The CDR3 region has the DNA TGTGCCAGCAGTGGGGGCCCGAGGGGTCAGCCCCAGCATTTT. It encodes CASSGGPRGQPQHF.